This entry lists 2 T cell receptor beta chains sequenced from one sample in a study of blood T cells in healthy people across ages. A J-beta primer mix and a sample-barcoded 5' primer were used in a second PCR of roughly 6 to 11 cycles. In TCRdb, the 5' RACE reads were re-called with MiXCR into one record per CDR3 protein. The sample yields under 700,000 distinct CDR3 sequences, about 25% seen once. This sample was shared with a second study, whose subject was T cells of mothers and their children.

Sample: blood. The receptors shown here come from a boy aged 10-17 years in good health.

CDR3 in amino acids: CASSFAPRNSPLHF. CDR3 nucleotides: TGTGCCAGCAGTTTTGCCCCGAGGAATTCACCCCTCCACTTT. The V and J genes are TRBV12-3 or TRBV12-4 and TRBJ1-6, with D uncertain. CDR3 length: 14 amino acids. V lost 3 bases and J 7 bases, leaving 10 bases between the germline ends.

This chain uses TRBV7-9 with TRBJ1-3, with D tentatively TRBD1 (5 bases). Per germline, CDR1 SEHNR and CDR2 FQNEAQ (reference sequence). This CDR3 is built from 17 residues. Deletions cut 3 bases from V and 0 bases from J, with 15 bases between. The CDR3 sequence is CASSFSTAGRSGNTIYF. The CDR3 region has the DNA TGTGCCAGCAGCTTCTCGACAGCCGGTCGCTCTGGAAACACCATATATTTT. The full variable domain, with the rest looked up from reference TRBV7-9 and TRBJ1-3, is DTGVSQNPRHKITKRGQNVTFRCDPISEHNRLYWYRQTLGQGPEFLTYFQNEAQLEKSRLLSDRFSAERPKGSFSTLEIQRTEQGDSAMYLCASSFSTAGRSGNTIYFGEGSWLTVV.